Presented here are 25 T cell receptor beta chains from one specimen sequenced in a study of T cells after yellow fever vaccination. TCRdb fed the 5' RACE reads into MiXCR, producing one record per CDR3 protein. The sample includes about 340,000 distinct CDR3 sequences, about an eighth seen only once; the top ten take 2.5% to 4%. The sequencing here drew on CD4+ T cells sorted from PBMCs, taken 15 days after the yellow fever booster vaccination. The receptors stem from a man in his late teens or twenties who received the YFV17D yellow fever vaccine.

The chain is built from TRBV5-1 and TRBJ1-3, with no clear D. V lost 4 bases and J lost 0, with 11 bases in between. The length of the CDR3 is 15 residues. Germline V gene data show CDR1 as SGHRS and CDR2 as YFSETQ. CDR3 DNA sequence: TGCGCCAGCAGCGCCGGACTGTACTCTGGAAACACCATATATTTT. Its protein product is CASSAGLYSGNTIYF.

This clonotype was recorded a few times. The chain is built from TRBV7-2 and TRBJ1-1; D is ambiguous. The germline V and J ends were trimmed by 11 bases and 4 bases, with 11 bases remaining between them. Germline V CDR1 and CDR2: SGHTA, FQGNSA. The CDR3 runs to 11 residues. The CDR3 DNA sequence: TGTGCCTGTGGACGGGGCACTGAAGCTTTCTTT. Its protein is CACGRGTEAFF.

The chain has TRBV4-2 and TRBJ1-3; no firm D call. CDR3 size: 16 residues. CDR1 and CDR2 (germline): LGHNA, YNFKEQ. With 0 bases removed from V and 2 bases from J, the gap between germline ends came to 11 bases. CDR3 amino acids: CASSQEGGQAGNTIYF. CDR3 nucleotide sequence: TGTGCCAGCAGCCAAGAGGGAGGGCAGGCTGGAAACACCATATATTTT.

The chain combines TRBV4-2 with TRBJ2-3; D assignment may be TRBD1 or TRBD2 (6 bases each). The CDR3 loop spans 16 amino acids. Looked up from germline, CDR1 is LGHNA and CDR2 is YNFKEQ. The V gene lost 1 base and the J gene lost 3 bases, with 14 bases spanning the gap. The CDR3 sequence: CASSQGNREATDTQYF. In DNA form, the CDR3 reads TGTGCCAGCAGCCAAGGAAACAGGGAGGCGACAGATACGCAGTATTTT.

This clonotype has a handful of counts. The J gene is TRBJ2-7, the V gene TRBV10-1; tentatively, D is TRBD2 (6 bases). The CDR3 has 14 residues. CDR1 is WNHNN, CDR2 SYGVQD, per germline (reference sequence). The V and J ends lost 0 bases and 3 bases respectively, with 9 bases between them. CDR3: CASSESGGGYEQYF. In nucleotides, the CDR3 is TGCGCCAGCAGTGAGTCCGGGGGAGGCTACGAGCAGTACTTC.

This clonotype was seen ten or more times. The chain combines TRBV7-9 with TRBJ1-1, with a weak D call TRBD1 (6 bases). The V and J ends lost 1 base and 2 bases respectively, with 8 bases between them. From germline, CDR1 is SEHNR and CDR2 FQNEAQ (reference sequence). This CDR3 has 14 amino acids. CDR3 nucleotides: TGTGCCAGCAGCTTAGGACAGGCTAACACTGAAGCTTTCTTT. Encoded protein: CASSLGQANTEAFF.

V usage is TRBV3-1 and J usage is TRBJ1-4; D is unresolved. The CDR3 runs to 16 residues. The V gene lost 0 bases and the J gene lost 2 bases, with 10 bases spanning the gap. CDR1 is LGHDT, CDR2 YNNKEL, per germline (reference sequence). The CDR3 spells CASSQDLGATNEKLFF. CDR3 sequence (DNA): TGTGCCAGCAGCCAAGATTTGGGTGCGACTAATGAAAAACTGTTTTTT.

This clonotype was observed a handful of times. V and J are TRBV19 and TRBJ2-3, with D possibly being TRBD2 (5 bases). Germline values: CDR1 LNHDA, CDR2 SQIVND (reference sequence). V dropped 6 bases and J dropped 5 bases, with 18 bases sitting between them. This CDR3 spans 15 amino acids. The CDR3 sequence: CASRESGLPGDTQYF. CDR3 DNA sequence: TGTGCCAGTAGAGAGAGCGGACTCCCTGGAGATACGCAGTATTTT.

This clonotype turned up a few times. This chain uses TRBV4-2 with TRBJ1-2; D possibly corresponds to TRBD1 (6 bases). The CDR3 covers 15 residues. Germline CDR1 reads LGHNA; CDR2 reads YNFKEQ. The ends were cut back, 1 base at V and 6 bases at J, with 15 bases in the middle. CDR3 nucleotides: TGTGCCAGCAGCCAAGTCGGGACACGGGGAGATGGCTACACCTTC. Translating it yields CASSQVGTRGDGYTF.

There are many counts of this clonotype. The chain carries TRBV12-3 or TRBV12-4 and TRBJ1-3; possibly TRBD1 for D (5 bases). V was pared by 5 bases and J by 3 bases, with 11 bases between. The CDR3 length is 14 residues. CDR3 sequence: CASSPQGSGNTIYF. CDR3 sequence (DNA): TGTGCCAGCAGTCCTCAGGGAAGTGGAAACACCATATATTTT.

The CDR3: CASSRRDLTDTQYF. In nucleotides, the CDR3 is TGTGCCAGCAGCCGCCGGGACCTCACAGATACGCAGTATTTT. The V gene is TRBV7-2, the J gene TRBJ2-3; D may match TRBD1 or TRBD2 (5 bases each). Trimming took off 5 bases at V and 2 bases at J, with 11 bases between the two ends. The CDR3 covers 14 residues. Germline CDR1 is SGHTA and CDR2 is FQGNSA.

This clonotype has only a few counts. V gene TRBV7-2 combines with J gene TRBJ2-3, with TRBD2 matching 8 bases. With 5 bases clipped from V and 0 bases from J, the junction kept 4 bases outside the gene matches. The CDR3 covers 15 residues. Per germline, CDR1 SGHTA and CDR2 FQGNSA. In DNA, the CDR3 is TGTGCCAGCAGCCGGGGGGGATCTAGCACAGATACGCAGTATTTT. Translation gives CASSRGGSSTDTQYF.

The chain joins TRBV10-3 to TRBJ2-3; D is ambiguous. The CDR3 has 12 residues. Germline CDR1 reads ENHRY; CDR2 reads SYGVKD. V was cut by 5 bases and J by 6 bases, with 9 bases left in between. CDR3 loop: CAISNRTDTQYF. CDR3 DNA sequence: TGTGCCATCAGTAACCGGACGGATACGCAGTATTTT.

This clonotype was counted a few times. The V call is TRBV24-1, the J call TRBJ1-5, with D perhaps matching TRBD1 (5 bases). This CDR3 is 14 amino acids long. V shed 9 bases and J shed 0 bases, with 11 bases lying between them. The germline CDR1 and CDR2 sequences are KGHDR and SFDVKD. CDR3: CATAAGPSNQPQHF. The CDR3 DNA is TGTGCCACCGCGGCAGGGCCTAGCAATCAGCCCCAGCATTTT.

V usage is TRBV6-4 and J usage is TRBJ2-7; 8 nucleotides match TRBD1. CDR3 length: 14 residues. Per germline, CDR1 MRHNA and CDR2 SNTAGT. The ends lost 11 bases at V and 5 bases at J; junction bases unmatched: 14. CDR3 in DNA: TGTGCCCGCCAAAACCAACAGGGGGTGGACGAGCAGTACTTC. Translated: CARQNQQGVDEQYF.

This clonotype has just a few counts. The rearrangement links TRBV6-5 to TRBJ2-4; TRBD1 or TRBD2 may be the D gene (5 bases each). The ends were cut back, 5 bases at V and 2 bases at J, with 10 bases in the middle. The CDR3 totals 14 residues. Per germline, CDR1 MNHEY and CDR2 SVGAGI. This chain's CDR3 is CASSPGPPKNIQYF. The CDR3 DNA follows: TGTGCCAGCAGTCCGGGACCTCCCAAAAACATTCAGTACTTC.

The DNA of the CDR3 is TGTGCCAGCAGACTCGGACAGGGTGCAGATACGCAGTATTTT. Translating gives CASRLGQGADTQYF. The chain uses TRBV6-6 and TRBJ2-3; 8 bases agree with TRBD1. In germline, CDR1 is MNHNY, CDR2 SVGAGI (reference sequence). J lost 4 bases, V lost 6 bases, and 6 bases had no gene match. This CDR3 contains 14 residues.

The sample holds many counts of this clonotype. The chain couples TRBV6-4 to TRBJ1-2; 8 positions match TRBD1. The CDR3 covers 14 residues. Germline CDR1 reads MRHNA; CDR2 reads SNTAGT. J gave up 8 bases and V 3 bases, and 8 bases lay outside the gene matches. The CDR3 DNA reads TGTGCCAGCAGTGATCAAGGACAGGGTGGGGGCTACACCTTC. Translating it yields CASSDQGQGGGYTF.

The chain uses TRBV28 and TRBJ2-1; the D is unclear. Per the germline V gene, CDR1 is MDHEN and CDR2 is SYDVKM. The CDR3 runs to 13 residues. V lost 6 bases to trimming and J lost 10 bases, with 16 bases between them. The CDR3 protein is CASSPQDRIEQFF. The CDR3 bases are TGTGCCAGCAGCCCTCAGGATCGCATCGAGCAGTTCTTC.

The chain uses TRBV5-6 and TRBJ1-1; tentatively, D is TRBD1 (5 bases). Trimming left V 4 bases short and J 4 bases short, with 14 bases between. The V gene's germline CDR1 is SGHDT and CDR2 YYEEEE. The CDR3 is 14 amino acids. This CDR3 is CASSPHPGATEAFF. The CDR3 coding sequence is TGTGCCAGCAGCCCCCATCCCGGGGCCACTGAAGCTTTCTTT.

This clonotype was found a few times. The chain employs TRBV20-1 and TRBJ2-4, with a weak D call TRBD2 (6 bases). Germline values: CDR1 DFQATT, CDR2 SNEGSKA (reference sequence). V was pared by 1 base and J by 5 bases, with 15 bases between. This CDR3 is 15 amino acids long. For the CDR3, the DNA is TGCAGTGCTAGAGGCTCCGGGACTCCCCAAAACATTCAGTACTTC. Translating it yields CSARGSGTPQNIQYF.

This rearrangement joins TRBV6-5 to TRBJ2-2; D may be TRBD2 (5 bases). In germline, CDR1 is MNHEY, CDR2 SVGAGI. Between the trimmed V and J ends, which lost 6 bases and 6 bases, there was a span of 17 bases. The CDR3 loop spans 15 amino acids. Here the CDR3 reads CASRDQSGGPGELFF. CDR3 DNA: TGTGCCAGCAGAGATCAGAGTGGAGGACCCGGGGAGCTGTTTTTT.

This sequence joins TRBV18 and TRBJ2-4; D uncertain. Between the trimmed V and J ends, which lost 4 bases and 8 bases, there was a span of 24 bases. CDR1 is KGHSH, CDR2 LQKENI, per germline. There are 17 residues in the CDR3. In DNA form, the CDR3 reads TGTGCCAGCTCACTCGGTGAGGTCCTCGGGCCCTGGGACATTCAGTACTTC. Protein product: CASSLGEVLGPWDIQYF.

There are many counts of this clonotype. The chain carries TRBV28 and TRBJ2-3, with no clear D. Trimming stripped 6 bases from V and 5 bases from J, with 6 bases between. The CDR3 consists of 11 residues. Germline V gene lookup returns CDR1 MDHEN and CDR2 SYDVKM. CDR3 sequence (DNA): TGTGCCAGCAGCCGCCTAGATACGCAGTATTTT. Its translation is CASSRLDTQYF. The entire variable domain, with the rest obtained from reference TRBV28 and TRBJ2-3, is as follows: DVKVTQSSRYLVKRTGEKVFLECVQDMDHENMFWYRQDPGLGLRLIYFSYDVKMKEKGDIPEGYSVSREKKERFSLILESASTNQTSMYLCASSRLDTQYFGPGTRLTVL.

The chain employs TRBV12-3 or TRBV12-4 and TRBJ2-2; the D gene could be TRBD1 or TRBD2 (5 bases each). This CDR3 comprises 15 residues. V was shortened by 3 bases and J by 4 bases, with 12 bases between the two germline ends. CDR3 nucleotides: TGTGCCAGCAGTTTTGGGACCAGCGGCACCGGGGAGCTGTTTTTT. Its protein is CASSFGTSGTGELFF.